Below, one T cell receptor beta chain is given with its context. The target antigen is unknown. TCRdb ran MiXCR on the 5' RACE reads and lists one entry per CDR3 protein. The table records fewer than 900,000 distinct CDR3 sequences, roughly 18% of them present only once. The sample is drawn from a study of identical twins. Germline V gene lookup returns CDR1 MNHEY and CDR2 SVGEGT. The CDR3 runs to 16 residues. V gave up 0 bases and J gave up 8 bases; unmatched junction bases: 5. Study-wide results and limits: Models underpredicted monozygotic twin sharing of out-of-frame TCR alpha.

The sample also formed part of further work on T cells expressing NK-cell markers.

The chain recombines TRBV6-2 or TRBV6-3 with TRBJ2-4; 12 bases agree with TRBD2. The source material was PBMCs. The TCR comes from a young woman in good health. The CDR3 sequence: CASSYSLAGGPYIQYF. CDR3 sequence (DNA): TGTGCCAGCAGTTACTCGCTAGCGGGAGGGCCGTACATTCAGTACTTC.